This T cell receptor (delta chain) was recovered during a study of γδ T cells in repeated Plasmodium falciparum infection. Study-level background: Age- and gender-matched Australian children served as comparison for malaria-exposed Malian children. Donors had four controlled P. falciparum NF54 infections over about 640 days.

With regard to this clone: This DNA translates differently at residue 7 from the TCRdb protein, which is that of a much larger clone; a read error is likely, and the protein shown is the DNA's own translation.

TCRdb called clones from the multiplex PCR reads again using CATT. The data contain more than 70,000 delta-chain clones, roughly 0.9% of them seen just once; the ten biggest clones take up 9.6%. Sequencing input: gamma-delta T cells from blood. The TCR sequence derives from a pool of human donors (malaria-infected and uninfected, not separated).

The CDR3 spells CACDTELLGDVNKLIF. CDR3 bases: TGTGCCTGTGACACCGAGTTACTGGGGGATGTAAATAAACTCATCTTT. This rearrangement joins TRDV2 to TRDJ1; 10 bases map to TRDD3. TCRdb offers no J gene call, so here the DNA was matched to germline to obtain one. The J segment lost 6 bases and the V segment lost 0 bases, leaving 9 bases of the junction unmatched. CDR3 length: 16 amino acids. The germline CDR1 and CDR2 sequences are GEAIGNYY and EKD.